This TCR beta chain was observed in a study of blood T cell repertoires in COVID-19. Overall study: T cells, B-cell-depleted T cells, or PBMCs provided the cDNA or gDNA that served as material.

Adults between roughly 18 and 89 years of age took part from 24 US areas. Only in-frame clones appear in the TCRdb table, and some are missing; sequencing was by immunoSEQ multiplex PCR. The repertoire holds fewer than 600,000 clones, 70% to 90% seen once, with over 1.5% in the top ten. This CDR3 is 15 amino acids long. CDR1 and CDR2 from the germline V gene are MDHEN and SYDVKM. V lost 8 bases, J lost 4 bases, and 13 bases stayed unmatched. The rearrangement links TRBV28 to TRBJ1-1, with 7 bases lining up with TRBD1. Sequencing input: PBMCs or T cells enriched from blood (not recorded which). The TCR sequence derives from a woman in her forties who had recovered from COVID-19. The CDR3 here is CASAPRLAGGTEAFF. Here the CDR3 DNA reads TGTGCCAGCGCCCCCCGACTCGCAGGGGGCACTGAAGCTTTCTTT.